This paragraph reports one T cell receptor (beta chain). Using its own MiXCR run on the 5' RACE reads, TCRdb lists one record per CDR3 protein. The repertoire holds 90,000 to 120,000 distinct CDR3 sequences, with 11% as singletons. V lost 4 bases and J 7 bases, leaving 15 bases between the germline ends. The CDR3 covers 13 residues. CDR1 is SGHRS, CDR2 YFSETQ, per germline. These data belong to a study of T-cell memory formation after mild COVID-19. Sequenced sample: PBMCs or a T cell subset sorted from them (not recorded which). The chain links TRBV5-1 to TRBJ2-7; tentative D call: TRBD1 (5 bases). The sequence derives from a young man who had mild COVID-19 (a few samples of this study predate the infection). Cell type and time point are not known. The CDR3 spells CASSVSAGKEQYF. For the CDR3, the DNA is TGCGCCAGCAGCGTTTCGGCAGGGAAGGAGCAGTACTTC.